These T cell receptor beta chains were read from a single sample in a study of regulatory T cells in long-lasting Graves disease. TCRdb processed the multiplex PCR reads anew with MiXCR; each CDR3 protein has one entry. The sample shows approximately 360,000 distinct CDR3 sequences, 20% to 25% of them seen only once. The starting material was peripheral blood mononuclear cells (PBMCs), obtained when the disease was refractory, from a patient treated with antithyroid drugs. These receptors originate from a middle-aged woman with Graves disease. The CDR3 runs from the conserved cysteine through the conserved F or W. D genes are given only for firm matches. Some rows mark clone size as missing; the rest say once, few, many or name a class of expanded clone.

CDR3: CATSGGYGTDFLQYF; DNA: TGTGCCACCAGCGGGGGGTACGGGACAGACTTTCTTCAGTACTTC; V: TRBV15; D: .; J: TRBJ2-4; size: many
CDR3: CASSQELSPYQETQYF; DNA: TGTGCCAGCAGCCAGGAATTGAGCCCGTACCAAGAGACCCAGTACTTC; V: TRBV4-2; D: .; J: TRBJ2-5; size: .
CDR3: CSAPGPNTGELFF; DNA: TGCAGTGCTCCAGGGCCGAACACCGGGGAGCTGTTTTTT; V: TRBV20-1; D: .; J: TRBJ2-2; size: few
CDR3: CASSFGGRALRFPRSYEQYF; DNA: TGTGCCAGCAGCTTTGGCGGGAGGGCCCTCAGGTTTCCAAGATCCTACGAGCAGTACTTC; V: TRBV5-6; D: TRBD2; J: TRBJ2-7; size: .
CDR3: CSVSRGVPPYEQYF; DNA: TGCAGTGTTTCCCGGGGCGTTCCCCCTTACGAGCAGTACTTC; V: TRBV20-1; D: .; J: TRBJ2-7; size: .
CDR3: CARSSSAGGNTIYF; DNA: TGTGCCAGATCCTCCTCTGCCGGGGGAAACACCATATATTTT; V: TRBV2; D: .; J: TRBJ1-3; size: few
CDR3: CASSLTGHLNTEAFF; DNA: TGTGCCAGCAGTTTAACGGGACACCTAAACACTGAAGCTTTCTTT; V: TRBV28; D: .; J: TRBJ1-1; size: many
CDR3: CASSLSGTSGLSEQFF; DNA: TGCGCCAGCAGCTTGTCTGGGACTAGCGGTTTAAGTGAGCAGTTCTTC; V: TRBV5-1; D: TRBD2; J: TRBJ2-1; size: .
CDR3: CASGVGYEQYF; DNA: TGTGCCAGCGGAGTCGGGTACGAGCAGTACTTC; V: TRBV12-3/TRBV12-4; D: .; J: TRBJ2-7; size: many
CDR3: CSAVNRVLYEQYF; DNA: TGCAGTGCTGTAAACAGGGTGTTATACGAGCAGTACTTC; V: TRBV20-1; D: .; J: TRBJ2-7; size: few
CDR3: CASSSKETDSLGTGELFF; DNA: TGTGCCAGCAGCTCTAAGGAGACGGACTCTTTGGGGACCGGGGAGCTGTTTTTT; V: TRBV9; D: .; J: TRBJ2-2; size: .
CDR3: CASSEEVRATSNQPQHF; DNA: TGTGCCAGCAGTGAAGAAGTGAGGGCTACTAGCAATCAGCCCCAGCATTTT; V: TRBV2; D: .; J: TRBJ1-5; size: many
CDR3: CAWSLLGNNQPQHF; DNA: TGTGCCTGGAGTTTATTGGGGAACAATCAGCCCCAGCATTTT; V: TRBV30; D: .; J: TRBJ1-5; size: few
CDR3: CASSFGVGRGNTEAFF; DNA: TGTGCCAGCAGTTTCGGGGTGGGCAGGGGAAACACTGAAGCTTTCTTT; V: TRBV28; D: .; J: TRBJ1-1; size: many